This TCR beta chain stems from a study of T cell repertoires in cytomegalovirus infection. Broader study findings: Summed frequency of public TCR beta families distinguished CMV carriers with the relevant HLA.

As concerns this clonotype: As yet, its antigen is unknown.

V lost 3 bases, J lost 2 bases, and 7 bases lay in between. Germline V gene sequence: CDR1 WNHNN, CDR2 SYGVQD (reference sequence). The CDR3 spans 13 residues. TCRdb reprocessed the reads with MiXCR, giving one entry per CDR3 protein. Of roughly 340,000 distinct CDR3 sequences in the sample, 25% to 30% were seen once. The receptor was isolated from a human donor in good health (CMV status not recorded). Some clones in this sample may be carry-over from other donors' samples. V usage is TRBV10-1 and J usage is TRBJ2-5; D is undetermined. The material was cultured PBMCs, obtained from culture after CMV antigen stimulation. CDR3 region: CASSEGSQETQYF. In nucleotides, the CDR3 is TGCGCCAGCAGTGAAGGGTCTCAAGAGACCCAGTACTTC.